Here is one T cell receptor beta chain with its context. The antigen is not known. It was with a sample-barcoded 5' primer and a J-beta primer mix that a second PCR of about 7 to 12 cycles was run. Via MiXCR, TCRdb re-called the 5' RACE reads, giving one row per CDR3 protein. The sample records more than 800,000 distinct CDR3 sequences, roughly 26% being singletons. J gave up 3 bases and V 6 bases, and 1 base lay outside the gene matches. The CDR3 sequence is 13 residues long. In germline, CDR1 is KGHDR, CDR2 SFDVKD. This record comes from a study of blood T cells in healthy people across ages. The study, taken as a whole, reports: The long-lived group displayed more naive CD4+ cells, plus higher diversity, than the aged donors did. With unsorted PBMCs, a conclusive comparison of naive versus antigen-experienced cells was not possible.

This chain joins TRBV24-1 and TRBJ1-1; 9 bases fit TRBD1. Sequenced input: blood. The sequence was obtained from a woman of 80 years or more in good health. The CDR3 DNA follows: TGTGCCACCAGTAGGACAGGGGACACTGAAGCTTTCTTT. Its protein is CATSRTGDTEAFF.